The 8 T cell receptor beta chains below all came from one sample that was sequenced in a study of naive and memory T cell subsets. The SP2 primer and nested alpha and beta constant region primers amplified ligated cDNA in four rounds. TCRdb re-analysed the UMI-ligation and nested PCR reads in MiXCR, keeping a single row per CDR3 protein. The sample shows more than 20,000 distinct CDR3 sequences, roughly 6% of them seen only once. Treatment denoted: skin biopsy from PPD injection site in Mantoux-positive individual. TCR cDNA received a 3' ligated oligonucleotide that carried a UMI. This sample comprised skin, obtained from a tuberculin skin test site. These receptor sequences come from an adult in good health.

There are many counts of this clonotype. The gene calls are TRBV27 and TRBJ2-1, with TRBD2 identical over 7 bases. V lost 6 bases to trimming and J lost 8 bases; unmatched junction nucleotides: 7. Germline V lookup: CDR1 MNHEY, CDR2 SMNVEV (reference sequence). The CDR3 is 13 residues long. The CDR3 region has the DNA TGTGCCAGCAGAAACTGGGGAGGGGATGAGCAGTTCTTC. Translated, it gives CASRNWGGDEQFF.

The sample holds many counts of this clonotype. The V gene is TRBV2, the J gene TRBJ2-4, with D tentatively TRBD1 (5 bases). CDR3 length: 14 residues. Per the germline V gene, CDR1 is SNHLY and CDR2 is FYNNEI. Trimming took 8 bases from V and 5 from J, leaving 16 bases between them. The CDR3 DNA reads TGTGCCAGCTGGGTCATGGACACCCAAAACATTCAGTACTTC. Its protein is CASWVMDTQNIQYF.

This clonotype has at least ten counts. The V and J genes are TRBV28 and TRBJ2-4; 7 positions agree with TRBD1. V trimming: 5 bases; J trimming: 8 bases; junction bases outside the gene matches: 12. Germline values: CDR1 MDHEN, CDR2 SYDVKM. The CDR3 is made up of 15 amino acids. The chain's CDR3 is CASSPLTGIGDIQYF. The CDR3 region has the DNA TGTGCCAGCAGTCCCCTGACAGGGATCGGGGACATTCAGTACTTC.

This clonotype was found many times. The chain recombines TRBV7-9 with TRBJ1-1; TRBD1 might be the D (5 bases). Trimming pared 4 bases from V and 6 bases from J, leaving 12 bases between. There are 13 residues in the CDR3. Germline values: CDR1 SEHNR, CDR2 FQNEAQ (reference sequence). The DNA of the CDR3 is TGTGCCAGCAGCTCCCCGGGGGTGGCTGAAGCTTTCTTT. The encoded protein is CASSSPGVAEAFF.

This clonotype was seen only a few times. The chain recombines TRBV20-1 with TRBJ2-4; D possibly corresponds to TRBD2 (6 bases). Trimming shortened V by 5 bases and J by 7 bases, and 9 bases separated the two germline ends. This CDR3 region has 11 residues. From germline, CDR1 is DFQATT and CDR2 SNEGSKA (reference sequence). CDR3 sequence (DNA): TGCAGTGCTCCCGGGGGTAACATTCAGTACTTC. This encodes CSAPGGNIQYF.

This clonotype was detected ten times or more. This chain connects TRBV18 to TRBJ2-3; 8 bases match TRBD1. Germline CDR1 KGHSH, CDR2 LQKENI. The V segment lost 4 bases and the J segment 3 bases; nucleotides outside the gene matches: 6. The CDR3 sequence is 15 residues long. The CDR3 sequence is CASSRRQGWTDTQYF. The CDR3 bases are TGTGCCAGCTCACGTCGACAGGGGTGGACAGATACGCAGTATTTT. The variable domain in full, completed from reference TRBV18 and TRBJ2-3, reads NAGVMQNPRHLVRRRGQEARLRCSPMKGHSHVYWYRQLPEEGLKFMVYLQKENIIDESGMPKERFSAEFPKEGPSILRIQQVVRGDSAAYFCASSRRQGWTDTQYFGPGTRLTVL.

This clonotype was observed at least ten times. This rearrangement joins TRBV2 to TRBJ2-2, with D hard to call. V was clipped by 7 bases and J by 6 bases, with 9 bases between them. The CDR3 is 12 residues long. Germline-derived CDR1 and CDR2 are SNHLY and FYNNEI. In DNA, the CDR3 is TGTGCCAGCACTCTAAACGCCGGGGAGCTGTTTTTT. Its translation is CASTLNAGELFF.

This clonotype was observed many times. The chain couples TRBV5-6 to TRBJ1-5, with a tentative D call TRBD1 (5 bases). The CDR3 is 13 residues long. V lost 3 bases to trimming and J lost 2 bases, with 6 bases between them. Germline CDR1 SGHDT, CDR2 YYEEEE. The CDR3 DNA reads TGTGCCAGCAGCTCCAGGGGCAATCAGCCCCAGCATTTT. Protein: CASSSRGNQPQHF.